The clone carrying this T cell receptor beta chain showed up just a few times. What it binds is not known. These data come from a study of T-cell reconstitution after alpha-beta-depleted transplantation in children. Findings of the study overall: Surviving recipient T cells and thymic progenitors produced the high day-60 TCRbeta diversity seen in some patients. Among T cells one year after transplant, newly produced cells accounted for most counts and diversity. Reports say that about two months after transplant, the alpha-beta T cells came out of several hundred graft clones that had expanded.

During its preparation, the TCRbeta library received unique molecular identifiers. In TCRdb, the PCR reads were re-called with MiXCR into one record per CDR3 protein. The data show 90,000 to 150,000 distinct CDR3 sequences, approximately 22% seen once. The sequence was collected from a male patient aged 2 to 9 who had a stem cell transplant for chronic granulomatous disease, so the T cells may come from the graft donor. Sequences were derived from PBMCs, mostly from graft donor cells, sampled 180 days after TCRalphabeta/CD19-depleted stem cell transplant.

CDR3 amino acids: CSAREPRSYEQYF. The CDR3 DNA follows: TGCAGTGCTAGAGAACCCCGGTCCTACGAGCAGTACTTC. This sequence joins TRBV20-1 and TRBJ2-7; no definite D call. The ends were cut back, 0 bases at V and 1 base at J, with 7 bases in the middle. CDR3 length: 13 amino acids. The germline V gene has CDR1 DFQATT and CDR2 SNEGSKA (reference sequence).